This T cell receptor beta chain is drawn from a study of T cells after yellow fever vaccination. MiXCR was run by TCRdb on the 5' RACE reads, yielding one entry per CDR3 protein. Counted here are hundreds of thousands of distinct CDR3 sequences, approximately 3.8% occurring once; the ten biggest clones make up less than 25%. This clonotype was detected ten times or more. This clonotype originated in a man in his late teens or twenties who received the YFV17D yellow fever vaccine. The material was PBMCs, obtained on the day of the yellow fever booster vaccination.

Here the CDR3 DNA reads TGCAGCGTTGAGGAGACCCTACAGGGGACTGAAGCTTTCTTT. Protein sequence: CSVEETLQGTEAFF. The chain recombines TRBV29-1 with TRBJ1-1, with 7 bases that match TRBD1. CDR3 length equals 14 residues. V lost 3 bases, J lost 5 bases, and 9 bases stayed unmatched. Germline CDR1 SQVTM, CDR2 ANQGSEA. Looking up the rest from reference TRBV29-1 and TRBJ1-1 gives the full variable domain: SAVISQKPSRDICQRGTSLTIQCQVDSQVTMMFWYRQQPGQSLTLIATANQGSEATYESGFVIDKFPISRPNLTFSTLTVSNMSPEDSSIYLCSVEETLQGTEAFFGQGTRLTVV.